These 22 T cell receptor beta chains originate from one sample sequenced in a study of T cell clonality in common variable immunodeficiency. Generated by immunoSEQ multiplex PCR, the TCRdb table keeps only in-frame clones and is missing some. Listed here are around 39,000 clones without any singletons, the top ten holding roughly 3.4%. Sequenced: peripheral blood mononuclear cells. The source of these receptors is a person aged 18 to 69 in good health.

In its sample, this clone was seen many times. One junction end does not reproduce the germline sequence, and a read error may be involved. The sequenced fragment ends 3 residues before the CDR3 boundary, so the rest is inferred from the germline J gene. The J gene is TRBJ2-2, the V gene TRBV7-7, with 9 bases fitting TRBD2. This CDR3 has 14 residues. The germline CDR1 and CDR2 sequences are SSHAT and FNYEAQ (reference sequence). The CDR3 region is CASSATSGTGELFF. The CDR3 bases that were read are TGTGCTAGCAGCGCGACTAGCGGCACCGGGGAG.

About this clone: Read sequence stops 3 residues before the CDR3 end, and the germline J gene provides the missing end. The rearrangement links TRBV19 to TRBJ1-6; 9 nucleotides line up with TRBD1. After removal of 5 bases from V and 7 bases from J, the junction contained 6 bases not matched to a gene. The CDR3 spans 15 residues. From germline, CDR1 is LNHDA and CDR2 SQIVND (reference sequence). The CDR3 reads CASSGLGQGNSPLHF. The DNA read from the CDR3 is TGTGCCAGTAGTGGCCTCGGACAGGGGAATTCACCC.

This clone was detected many times. The CDR3 end is not reached by the read, which stops 3 residues before it; the germline J gene fills it in. V and J are TRBV19 and TRBJ1-1; possible D gene TRBD1, 5 bases. The CDR3 has 12 amino acids. V lost 5 bases and J lost 5, with 9 bases in between. From germline, CDR1 is LNHDA and CDR2 SQIVND (reference sequence). CDR3 residues: CASSWEGTEAFF. The DNA read from the CDR3 is TGTGCCAGTAGTTGGGAGGGGACTGAA. Variable domain in full (rest from reference TRBV19 and TRBJ1-1): DGGITQSPKYLFRKEGQNVTLSCEQNLNHDAMYWYRQDPGQGLRLIYYSQIVNDFQKGDIAEGYSVSREKKESFPLTVTSAQKNPTAFYLCASSWEGTEAFFGQGTRLTVV.

Ten or more counts support this clone. Incomplete CDR3 DNA: TGTGCCAGCAGTTACTCGAGCCGGGCAGATACG. Residues: CASSYSSRADT. The complete CDR3 protein is CASSYSSRADTQYF. V is TRBV6-2 or TRBV6-3 and J is TRBJ2-3; D is uncertain. The CDR3 end lies 3 residues beyond the end of the read and is filled in from the germline J gene. Germline V gene data show CDR1 as MNHEY and CDR2 as SVGEGT. Trimming took off 0 bases at V and 4 bases at J, with 8 bases between the two ends. The CDR3 spans 14 residues.

This clone showed up many times. CDR3 sequence reads: CASSYGLAGGFPYEQYF. Incomplete CDR3 DNA: TGTGCCAGCAGTTACGGACTAGCGGGAGGTTTTCCGTACGAG. The J gene is TRBJ2-7, the V gene TRBV6-2 or TRBV6-3; 14 bases are shared with TRBD2. The observed sequence ends 3 residues before the CDR3 terminus, with the missing tail filled in from the germline J gene. Germline assignment: CDR1 MNHEY and CDR2 SVGEGT. V shed 2 bases, J shed 4 bases, and the junction held 7 bases outside the gene matches. The CDR3 consists of 17 residues.

This clone was seen ten or more times. From the germline J gene comes the end of the CDR3, since the read stops 3 residues before it. V and J are TRBV10-1 and TRBJ2-3; D possibly corresponds to TRBD2 (6 bases). This CDR3 contains 15 residues. V lost 4 bases and J lost 0, with 11 bases in between. The germline V gene has CDR1 WNHNN and CDR2 SYGVQD (reference sequence). CDR3 residues: CASSVGRGSTDTQYF. The part of the CDR3 DNA that was read is TGCGCCAGCAGTGTCGGGCGGGGTAGCACAGATACG.

This clone came up many times. The sequence runs out 3 residues before the end of the CDR3; the remainder is reconstructed from the germline J gene. The chain carries TRBV2 and TRBJ1-5; D is possibly TRBD1 (5 bases). Germline assignment: CDR1 SNHLY and CDR2 FYNNEI. This CDR3 has 14 residues. V lost 7 bases to trimming and J lost 4 bases, with 14 bases between them. CDR3 region: CASIRERGNQPQHF. Incomplete CDR3 DNA: TGTGCCAGCATACGTGAAAGGGGAAATCAGCCC.

The table lists this clone with many counts. The sequenced fragment ends 3 residues before the CDR3 boundary, so the rest is inferred from the germline J gene. The chain carries TRBV6-2 or TRBV6-3 and TRBJ2-7; D not certain. Germline CDR1 and CDR2: MNHEY and SVGEGT. V dropped 6 bases and J dropped 0 bases, with 15 bases sitting between them. The CDR3 is 15 amino acids. CDR3 DNA, as far as it was read: TGTGCCAGCAGAGGATCAGGCACAAGCTCCTACGAG. Encoded protein: CASRGSGTSSYE. The full CDR3 reads CASRGSGTSSYEQYF.

In its sample, this clone was seen many times. The read comes to an end 3 residues before the CDR3 does, leaving the germline J gene to fill in the end. The chain uses TRBV19 and TRBJ2-5; 8 positions agree with TRBD1. With 5 bases clipped from V and 4 bases from J, the junction kept 6 bases outside the gene matches. Germline V gives CDR1 LNHDA, CDR2 SQIVND (reference sequence). The CDR3 loop spans 14 amino acids. The CDR3 spells CASSARQGSETQYF. The DNA read from the CDR3 is TGTGCCAGTAGTGCTAGACAGGGGTCAGAGACC. The complete variable domain, with remaining parts taken from reference TRBV19 and TRBJ2-5, reads DGGITQSPKYLFRKEGQNVTLSCEQNLNHDAMYWYRQDPGQGLRLIYYSQIVNDFQKGDIAEGYSVSREKKESFPLTVTSAQKNPTAFYLCASSARQGSETQYFGPGTRLLVL.

As regards this clone: The read halts 3 residues ahead of the CDR3 end, with the missing end drawn from the germline J gene. The V call is TRBV5-1, the J call TRBJ2-3, with D perhaps matching TRBD1 (6 bases). Per germline, CDR1 SGHRS and CDR2 YFSETQ. The V and J ends lost 6 bases and 5 bases respectively, with 13 bases between them. The CDR3 runs 13 residues. Incomplete CDR3 DNA: TGCGCCAGCAATCCAGGGGAAGTAGATACG. It specifies CASNPGEVDT. The CDR3 in full is CASNPGEVDTQYF.

Comment on this clone: The CDR3 end lies 3 residues beyond the end of the read and is filled in from the germline J gene. The chain couples TRBV19 to TRBJ2-4; 9 nucleotides align to TRBD1. CDR3 length: 16 residues. The V gene's germline CDR1 is LNHDA and CDR2 SQIVND (reference sequence). CDR3 protein: CASSIWGTGTNYGQYF. The covered CDR3 bases are TGTGCCAGTAGTATATGGGGGACAGGGACTAACTATGGT.

This clone was detected many times. The DNA ends 3 residues before the CDR3 does, and the rest of the CDR3 is filled in from the germline J gene. The chain recombines TRBV5-1 with TRBJ2-3, with 11 bases aligning to TRBD2. The V gene's germline CDR1 is SGHRS and CDR2 YFSETQ. This CDR3 region has 20 residues. With V trimmed by 3 bases and J by 4 bases, 19 bases remained unmatched. This CDR3 reads CASSSNRRPLTSGMADTQYF. The CDR3 DNA, read in part, is TGCGCCAGCAGCTCCAACAGGAGGCCGTTGACTAGCGGGATGGCAGATACG.

In this sample, this clone turned up many times. Sequencing ends 3 residues short of the CDR3 end; the germline J gene provides the rest. This chain uses TRBV7-9 with TRBJ2-7; D not certain. This CDR3 spans 15 amino acids. Germline-derived CDR1 and CDR2 are SEHNR and FQNEAQ (reference sequence). The V end was cut by 4 bases, the J end by 1 base, with 14 bases between. This chain's CDR3 is CASSSPNALSYEQYF. Partial CDR3 DNA: TGTGCCAGCAGCTCTCCTAACGCCTTATCCTACGAG.

As concerns this clone: The sequence runs out 3 residues before the end of the CDR3; the remainder is reconstructed from the germline J gene. The chain couples TRBV5-1 to TRBJ2-3; TRBD2 aligns across 7 bases. Germline V gene sequence: CDR1 SGHRS, CDR2 YFSETQ. The CDR3 runs 14 residues. The CDR3 bases that were read are TGCGCCAGCAGCTTGGCCGGGACTAAAGAGACG. It specifies CASSLAGTKET. The entire CDR3 protein reads CASSLAGTKETQYF.

This clone was seen repeatedly, ten times or more. The read ends 3 residues early relative to the CDR3; the germline J gene fills the gap. The J gene is TRBJ2-5, the V gene TRBV18, with TRBD1 as a possible D gene (6 bases). The CDR3 runs 15 residues. The germline V and J ends were trimmed by 2 bases and 5 bases, with 15 bases remaining between them. Germline V lookup: CDR1 KGHSH, CDR2 LQKENI. The CDR3 protein is CASSPLNRARETQYF. The sequenced CDR3 bases are TGTGCCAGCTCACCATTAAACAGGGCGAGGGAGACC.

There are many counts of this clone. The read falls 3 residues short of the CDR3 end, and the missing part is taken from the germline J gene. The chain combines TRBV5-4 with TRBJ1-5; 9 nucleotides line up with TRBD1. This CDR3 is 15 amino acids long. V lost 0 bases, J lost 8 bases, and 6 bases stayed unmatched. Germline CDR1 and CDR2: SGHNT and YYREEE (reference sequence). The part of the CDR3 DNA that was read is TGTGCCAGCAGCTTGGACAGGGGGCAAGTTAAGCCC. This encodes CASSLDRGQVKP. The CDR3 in full is CASSLDRGQVKPQHF.

This clone was picked up many times. The read terminates 3 residues ahead of where the CDR3 ends, so the germline J gene completes it. The chain combines TRBV5-6 with TRBJ2-2; 11 bases agree with TRBD1. The CDR3 consists of 15 residues. Germline trimming cut 4 bases from V and 4 bases from J; bases unmatched to any gene: 3. Germline assignment: CDR1 SGHDT and CDR2 YYEEEE. The sequenced CDR3 bases are TGTGCCAGCAGCCCGGGGACAGGGGGCACCGGGGAG. Translating gives CASSPGTGGTGE. The CDR3 as a whole reads CASSPGTGGTGELFF.

This clone turned up a few times. The read stops 3 residues short of the end of the CDR3; the missing end is completed from the germline J gene. The V and J genes are TRBV5-4 and TRBJ2-7; D call uncertain. V dropped 0 bases and J dropped 2 bases, with 3 bases sitting between them. The length of the CDR3 is 12 residues. Germline V gene lookup returns CDR1 SGHNT and CDR2 YYREEE (reference sequence). CDR3 in amino acids: CASSLGTYEQYF. Incomplete CDR3 DNA: TGTGCCAGCAGCTTGGGTACCTACGAG.

This clone was seen ten or more times. Partial CDR3 DNA: TGTGCCAGCAGTGACTCTGTCAGGGGGTACACTGAA. Its protein product is CASSDSVRGYTE. The full CDR3 sequence reads CASSDSVRGYTEAFF. The rearrangement links TRBV6-4 to TRBJ1-1, with TRBD1 matching over 7 bases. The missing CDR3 end, 3 residues past where the read stops, is filled in from the germline J gene. Germline CDR1 reads MRHNA; CDR2 reads SNTAGT. The CDR3 is 15 residues long. The J segment lost 3 bases and the V segment lost 0 bases, leaving 4 bases of the junction unmatched.

This clone came up a few times. The read ends 3 residues early relative to the CDR3; the germline J gene fills the gap. V is TRBV29-1 and J is TRBJ2-3; 8 bases align to TRBD1. The CDR3 runs 12 residues. The germline gives CDR1 SQVTM, CDR2 ANQGSEA. The CDR3 bases that were read are TGCAGCGTTGGACAGGGGAGGCAGCCG. The encoded protein is CSVGQGRQP. Given in full, the CDR3 is CSVGQGRQPQYF.

The sample holds many counts of this clone. The CDR3 goes on 3 residues after the read ends, and that part is filled in from the germline J gene. V usage is TRBV6-2 or TRBV6-3 and J usage is TRBJ2-1; D is unclear. Germline V gene lookup returns CDR1 MNHEY and CDR2 SVGEGT. Between the trimmed V and J ends, which lost 5 bases and 8 bases, there was a span of 7 bases. The CDR3 contains 11 residues. CDR3 bases read: TGTGCCAGCAGTACCGGGTATGAG. It translates to CASSTGYE. The whole CDR3 sequence is CASSTGYEQFF.

Ten or more counts support this clone. The CDR3 end lies 3 residues beyond the end of the read and is filled in from the germline J gene. This chain links TRBV19 with TRBJ1-1; 7 bases agree with TRBD1. Germline V gene data show CDR1 as LNHDA and CDR2 as SQIVND (reference sequence). Trimming at V came to 9 bases and at J to 1 base, leaving 5 bases not matched to a gene. The CDR3 is 13 residues long. The chain's CDR3 is CASTQGENTEAFF. CDR3 DNA, as far as it was read: TGTGCCAGCACTCAGGGGGAGAACACTGAA.